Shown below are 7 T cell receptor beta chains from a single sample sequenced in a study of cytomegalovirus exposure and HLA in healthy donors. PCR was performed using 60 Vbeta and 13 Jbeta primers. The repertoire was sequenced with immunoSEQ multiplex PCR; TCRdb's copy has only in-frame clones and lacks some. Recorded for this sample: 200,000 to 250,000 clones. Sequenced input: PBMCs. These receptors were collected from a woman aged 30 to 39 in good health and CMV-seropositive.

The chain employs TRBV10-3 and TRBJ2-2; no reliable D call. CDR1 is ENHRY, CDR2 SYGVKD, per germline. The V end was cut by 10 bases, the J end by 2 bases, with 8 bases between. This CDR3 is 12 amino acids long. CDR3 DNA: TGTGCCAACAGACAAAACACCGGGGAGCTGTTTTTT. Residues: CANRQNTGELFF.

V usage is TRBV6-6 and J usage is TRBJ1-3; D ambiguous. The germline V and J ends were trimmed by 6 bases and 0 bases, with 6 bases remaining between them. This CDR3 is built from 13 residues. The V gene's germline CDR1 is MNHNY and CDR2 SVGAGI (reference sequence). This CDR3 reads CASRQLSGNTIYF. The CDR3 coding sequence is TGTGCCAGCAGACAGCTCTCTGGAAACACCATATATTTT.

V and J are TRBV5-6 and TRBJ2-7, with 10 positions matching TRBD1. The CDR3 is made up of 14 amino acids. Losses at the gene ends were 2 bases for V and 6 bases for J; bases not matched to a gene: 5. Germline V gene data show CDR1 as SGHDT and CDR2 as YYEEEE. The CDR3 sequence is CASSLDRGLSEQYF. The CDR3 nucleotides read TGTGCCAGCAGCTTAGACAGGGGGCTTTCCGAGCAGTACTTC.

Written as DNA, the CDR3 is TGTGCCAGCAGGCGAGGACAGGGGCTTGGAGTGAACACTGAAGCTTTCTTT. Protein product: CASRRGQGLGVNTEAFF. V and J are TRBV28 and TRBJ1-1; 9 bases align to TRBD1. The CDR3 consists of 17 residues. The junction had 11 bases not matched to a gene; V was cut back by 6 bases and J by 0 bases. Germline lookup yields CDR1 MDHEN and CDR2 SYDVKM. The full variable domain, in which reference TRBV28 and TRBJ1-1 provide the parts outside the CDR3, is DVKVTQSSRYLVKRTGEKVFLECVQDMDHENMFWYRQDPGLGLRLIYFSYDVKMKEKGDIPEGYSVSREKKERFSLILESASTNQTSMYLCASRRGQGLGVNTEAFFGQGTRLTVV.

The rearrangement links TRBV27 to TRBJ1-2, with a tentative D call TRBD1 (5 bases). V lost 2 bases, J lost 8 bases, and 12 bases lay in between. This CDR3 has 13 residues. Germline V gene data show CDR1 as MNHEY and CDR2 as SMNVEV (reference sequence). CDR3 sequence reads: CASSLNRLGGYTF. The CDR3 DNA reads TGTGCCAGCAGTTTAAACAGGCTTGGGGGCTACACCTTC.

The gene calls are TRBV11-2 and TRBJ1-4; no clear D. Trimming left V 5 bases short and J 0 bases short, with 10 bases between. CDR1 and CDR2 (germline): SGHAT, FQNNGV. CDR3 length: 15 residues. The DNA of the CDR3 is TGTGCCAGCAGCCCGCCAGGCACAACTAATGAAAAACTGTTTTTT. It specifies CASSPPGTTNEKLFF.

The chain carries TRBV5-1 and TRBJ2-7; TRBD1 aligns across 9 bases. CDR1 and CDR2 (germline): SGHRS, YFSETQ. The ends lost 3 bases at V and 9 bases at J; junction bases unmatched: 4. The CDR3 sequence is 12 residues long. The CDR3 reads CASSWGQGVQYF. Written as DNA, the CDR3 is TGCGCCAGCAGCTGGGGACAGGGCGTGCAGTACTTC. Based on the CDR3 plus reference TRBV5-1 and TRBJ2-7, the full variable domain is KAGVTQTPRYLIKTRGQQVTLSCSPISGHRSVSWYQQTPGQGLQFLFEYFSETQRNKGNFPGRFSGRQFSNSRSEMNVSTLELGDSALYLCASSWGQGVQYFGPGTRLTVT.